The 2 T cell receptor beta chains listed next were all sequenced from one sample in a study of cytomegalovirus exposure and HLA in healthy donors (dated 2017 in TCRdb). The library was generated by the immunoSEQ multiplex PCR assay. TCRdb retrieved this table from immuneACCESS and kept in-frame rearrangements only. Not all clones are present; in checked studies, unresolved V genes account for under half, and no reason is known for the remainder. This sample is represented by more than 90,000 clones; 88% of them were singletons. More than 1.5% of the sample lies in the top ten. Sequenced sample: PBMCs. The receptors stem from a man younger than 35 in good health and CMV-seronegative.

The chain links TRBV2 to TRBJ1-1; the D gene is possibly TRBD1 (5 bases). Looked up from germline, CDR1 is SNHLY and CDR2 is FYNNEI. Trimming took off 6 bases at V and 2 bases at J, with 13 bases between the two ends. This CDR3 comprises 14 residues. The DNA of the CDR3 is TGTGCCAGCAGGAGAGACAGCTCTAACACTGAAGCTTTCTTT. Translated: CASRRDSSNTEAFF. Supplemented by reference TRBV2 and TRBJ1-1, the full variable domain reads EPEVTQTPSHQVTQMGQEVILRCVPISNHLYFYWYRQILGQKVEFLVSFYNNEISEKSEIFDDQFSVERPDGSNFTLKIRSTKLEDSAMYFCASRRDSSNTEAFFGQGTRLTVV.

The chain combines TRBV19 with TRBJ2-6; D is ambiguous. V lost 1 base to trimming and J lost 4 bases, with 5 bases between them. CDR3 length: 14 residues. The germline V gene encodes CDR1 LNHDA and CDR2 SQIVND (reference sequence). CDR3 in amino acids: CASSIGSGANVLTF. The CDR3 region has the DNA TGTGCCAGTAGTATAGGGAGCGGGGCCAACGTCCTGACTTTC.